What follows are 20 T cell receptor beta chains derived from one specimen sequenced in a study of T cells in localized non-small cell lung cancer. The protocol was immunoSEQ multiplex PCR, while the TCRdb copy is restricted to in-frame clones and leaves out a portion. This table holds 23,000 or so clones, around 90% found once. Sequences were derived from peripheral blood, sampled before any cancer treatment. All receptors come from a man between 40 and 69 years old with stage I squamous cell lung carcinoma.

The chain combines TRBV19 with TRBJ1-2; perhaps TRBD1 as D (6 bases). The CDR3 is made up of 14 amino acids. V was shortened by 6 bases and J by 4 bases, with 15 bases between the two germline ends. The germline gives CDR1 LNHDA, CDR2 SQIVND (reference sequence). The CDR3 spells CASSRGGGAYGYTF. Written as DNA, the CDR3 is TGTGCCAGTAGCCGCGGAGGGGGGGCCTATGGCTACACCTTC. The entire variable domain, with the rest obtained from reference TRBV19 and TRBJ1-2, is as follows: DGGITQSPKYLFRKEGQNVTLSCEQNLNHDAMYWYRQDPGQGLRLIYYSQIVNDFQKGDIAEGYSVSREKKESFPLTVTSAQKNPTAFYLCASSRGGGAYGYTFGSGTRLTVV.

The chain carries TRBV25-1 and TRBJ2-5; TRBD2 might be the D (6 bases). V was shortened by 7 bases and J by 8 bases, with 20 bases between the two germline ends. CDR3 length: 14 amino acids. Germline CDR1 MGHDK, CDR2 SYGVNS. Here the CDR3 reads CASTSTLRGYTQYF. CDR3 in DNA: TGTGCCAGCACCTCCACTCTTCGGGGGTATACCCAGTACTTC.

This chain links TRBV5-1 with TRBJ2-2; no clear D gene. The CDR3 covers 14 residues. V shed 2 bases and J shed 3 bases, with 8 bases lying between them. Germline CDR1 reads SGHRS; CDR2 reads YFSETQ. In DNA, the CDR3 is TGCGCCAGCAGCTTCCAAGGCGACACCGGGGAGCTGTTTTTT. Translation: CASSFQGDTGELFF.

This rearrangement joins TRBV10-2 to TRBJ1-3; the D is unclear. V gave up 5 bases and J gave up 0 bases, with 8 bases separating them. Germline assignment: CDR1 WSHSY and CDR2 SAAADI. The CDR3 length is 14 residues. This chain's CDR3 is CASSSGASGNTIYF. In nucleotides, the CDR3 is TGCGCCAGCAGTTCAGGCGCCTCTGGAAACACCATATATTTT.

The chain recombines TRBV7-8 with TRBJ1-2; the D gene is possibly TRBD1 (5 bases). Germline V CDR1 and CDR2: SGHVS, FQNEAQ. The CDR3 is 15 residues long. Trimming left V 1 base short and J 5 bases short, with 14 bases between. The CDR3 DNA reads as TGTGCCAGCAGCTTAGGGGGGTTTATAGGGTATGGCTACACCTTC. It is translated as CASSLGGFIGYGYTF.

V usage is TRBV18 and J usage is TRBJ1-2; D is unclear. The CDR3 is 13 amino acids. Germline V gene data show CDR1 as KGHSH and CDR2 as LQKENI. Trimming left V 3 bases short and J 4 bases short, with 9 bases between. CDR3 nucleotides: TGTGCCAGCTCACCTTCGGAATCCTATGGCTACACCTTC. Translation gives CASSPSESYGYTF.

This chain connects TRBV6-5 to TRBJ1-2; TRBD1 matches 7 bases. J was trimmed by 2 bases and V by 1 base; bases with no gene match: 7. The CDR3 is made up of 16 amino acids. Germline CDR1 MNHEY, CDR2 SVGAGI. The CDR3 here is CASSYYPTGLNYGYTF. For the CDR3, the DNA is TGTGCCAGCAGTTACTACCCGACAGGGTTAAACTATGGCTACACCTTC.

The chain is built from TRBV6-6 and TRBJ2-2, with a tentative D call TRBD1 (6 bases). Trimming took off 2 bases at V and 7 bases at J, with 8 bases between the two ends. Germline CDR1 MNHNY, CDR2 SVGAGI (reference sequence). The CDR3 is made up of 13 amino acids. CDR3 sequence: CASSYIRGGELFF. The CDR3 nucleotides read TGTGCCAGCAGTTACATCAGGGGCGGGGAGCTGTTTTTT.

This clone has a handful of counts. The chain carries TRBV20-1 and TRBJ1-1; D gene unclear. V lost 0 bases and J 6 bases, leaving 5 bases between the germline ends. The CDR3 totals 11 residues. Per the germline V gene, CDR1 is DFQATT and CDR2 is SNEGSKA (reference sequence). CDR3 amino acids: CSARDAPEAFF. CDR3 coding DNA: TGCAGTGCTAGAGATGCCCCTGAAGCTTTCTTT.

The V and J genes are TRBV11-1 and TRBJ2-1; D not resolved. This CDR3 is built from 13 residues. Germline V lookup: CDR1 SGHAT, CDR2 FQDESV (reference sequence). V lost 1 base to trimming and J lost 4 bases, with 5 bases between them. This chain's CDR3 is CASSLGQYNEQFF. CDR3 sequence (DNA): TGTGCCAGCAGCTTAGGACAATACAATGAGCAGTTCTTC.

This chain uses TRBV5-1 with TRBJ2-3; perhaps TRBD2 as D (5 bases). Trimming left V 4 bases short and J 12 bases short, with 18 bases between. Germline values: CDR1 SGHRS, CDR2 YFSETQ. The CDR3 is 13 residues long. CDR3 DNA sequence: TGCGCCAGCAGCAAAGGACTCTTAAGCACACAGTATTTT. Translation: CASSKGLLSTQYF. The complete variable domain, with remaining parts taken from reference TRBV5-1 and TRBJ2-3, reads KAGVTQTPRYLIKTRGQQVTLSCSPISGHRSVSWYQQTPGQGLQFLFEYFSETQRNKGNFPGRFSGRQFSNSRSEMNVSTLELGDSALYLCASSKGLLSTQYFGPGTRLTVL.

This clone was detected a few times. The V call is TRBV4-2, the J call TRBJ2-1; TRBD2 matches 9 bases. With 5 bases clipped from V and 6 bases from J, the junction kept 5 bases outside the gene matches. CDR3 length equals 14 residues. CDR1 is LGHNA, CDR2 YNFKEQ, per germline. DNA for the CDR3: TGTGCCAGCAGCTCAGGGACTAGCCTCAATGAGCAGTTCTTC. Encoded protein: CASSSGTSLNEQFF.

V and J are TRBV9 and TRBJ2-1; TRBD1 agrees at 7 bases. With 4 bases clipped from V and 5 bases from J, the junction kept 6 bases outside the gene matches. The CDR3 has 14 amino acids. Per the germline V gene, CDR1 is SGDLS and CDR2 is YYNGEE. The CDR3 nucleotides read TGTGCCAGCAGCATAAAAACAGGGGACAATGAGCAGTTCTTC. It codes for CASSIKTGDNEQFF.

CDR3 DNA: TGTGCCAGCAGCTTTCGCGGTCGATCCGGGCTAGCGGATCAAGAGACCCAGTACTTC. Its protein product is CASSFRGRSGLADQETQYF. The chain couples TRBV11-2 to TRBJ2-5; 7 bases are a match to TRBD2. The V and J ends lost 3 bases and 2 bases, in that order; junction bases with no gene match: 18. The CDR3 is made up of 19 amino acids. Per germline, CDR1 SGHAT and CDR2 FQNNGV.

The chain couples TRBV7-3 to TRBJ2-3; D gene uncertain. The CDR3 totals 14 residues. Germline V gene lookup returns CDR1 SGHTA and CDR2 FQGTGA. Trimming left V 1 base short and J 2 bases short, with 7 bases between. The chain's CDR3 is CASSLRATTDTQYF. The CDR3 region has the DNA TGTGCCAGCAGCTTAAGAGCGACCACAGATACGCAGTATTTT.

The chain combines TRBV27 with TRBJ1-6; TRBD1 might be the D (5 bases). Germline loops: CDR1 MNHEY, CDR2 SMNVEV (reference sequence). Trimming stripped 6 bases from V and 4 bases from J, with 10 bases between. This CDR3 has 14 amino acids. The CDR3 region has the DNA TGTGCCAGCAGACCGGGACGGTATAATTCACCCCTCCACTTT. Amino acid sequence: CASRPGRYNSPLHF.

The chain is built from TRBV5-1 and TRBJ1-4; TRBD1 agrees at 9 bases. With V trimmed by 4 bases and J by 5 bases, 3 bases remained unmatched. Per the germline V gene, CDR1 is SGHRS and CDR2 is YFSETQ. The CDR3 consists of 14 residues. The CDR3 sequence: CASSLGTGNEKLFF. CDR3 bases: TGCGCCAGCAGCCTCGGGACAGGGAATGAAAAACTGTTTTTT.

The chain is built from TRBV5-1 and TRBJ2-6; D may be TRBD1 (6 bases). The V end was cut by 4 bases, the J end by 0 bases, with 11 bases between. Germline V lookup: CDR1 SGHRS, CDR2 YFSETQ. This CDR3 has 16 amino acids. Here the CDR3 reads CASSADSYSGANVLTF. As DNA, the CDR3 is TGCGCCAGCAGCGCGGACAGTTACTCTGGGGCCAACGTCCTGACTTTC.

V and J are TRBV11-1 and TRBJ1-4; 7 nucleotides line up with TRBD1. Germline CDR1 is SGHAT and CDR2 is FQDESV (reference sequence). The CDR3 spans 13 residues. J was trimmed by 8 bases and V by 8 bases; bases with no gene match: 8. The CDR3 sequence is CASGRGQGEKLFF. Written as DNA, the CDR3 is TGTGCCAGCGGAAGGGGGCAAGGAGAAAAACTGTTTTTT.

The J gene is TRBJ2-1, the V gene TRBV27, with 9 bases fitting TRBD1. The trim removed 5 bases at V and 8 bases at J, leaving 4 bases unmatched. The CDR3 spans 13 residues. Germline V gene lookup returns CDR1 MNHEY and CDR2 SMNVEV (reference sequence). The CDR3 sequence: CASSVQGAYEQFF. The DNA for the CDR3 is TGTGCCAGCAGTGTACAGGGGGCCTATGAGCAGTTCTTC.